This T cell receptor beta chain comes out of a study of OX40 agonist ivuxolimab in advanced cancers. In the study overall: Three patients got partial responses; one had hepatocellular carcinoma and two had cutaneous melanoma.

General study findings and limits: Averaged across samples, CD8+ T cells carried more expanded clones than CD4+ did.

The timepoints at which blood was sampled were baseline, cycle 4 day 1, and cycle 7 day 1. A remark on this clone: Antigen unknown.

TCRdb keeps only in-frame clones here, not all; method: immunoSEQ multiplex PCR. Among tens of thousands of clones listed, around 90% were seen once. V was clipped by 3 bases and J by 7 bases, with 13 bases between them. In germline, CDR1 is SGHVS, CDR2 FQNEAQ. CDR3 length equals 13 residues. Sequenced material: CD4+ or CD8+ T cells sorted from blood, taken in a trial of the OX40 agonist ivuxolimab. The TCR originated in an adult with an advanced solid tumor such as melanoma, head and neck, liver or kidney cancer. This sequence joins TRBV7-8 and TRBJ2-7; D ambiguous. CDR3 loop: CASSLETGREQYF. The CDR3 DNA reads TGTGCCAGCAGCTTGGAGACCGGTCGGGAGCAGTACTTC.